The present T cell receptor (beta chain) was sequenced within a study of CD8+ T cells in alopecia areata (dated by TCRdb to the late 2010s). Turning to the overall study: The study used high-throughput TCRbeta sequencing to examine T cell clonal expansion in alopecia areata, in both the C3H/HeJ mouse model and human patients. immunoSEQ multiplex PCR using 35 Vbeta forward primers and 13 Jbeta reverse primers was used to amplify TCRbeta CDR3 regions. On the human side, TCRbeta sequencing was run on scalp tissue and on sorted CD4+ and CD8+ peripheral blood T cells from healthy controls and from alopecia areata patients with either patchy or totalis/universalis disease. RNA was extracted with the PAXgene miRNA kit for fixed scalp, the miRNeasy kit for PBMCs, and the RNeasy kit for mouse skin. Clonality in the scalp was compared among normal scalp (n=4), patchy alopecia areata scalp (n=8), and alopecia totalis/universalis scalp (n=8). Summary of the overall study and its limitations: Shared TCR sequences between patients were less evident than in mice, which may be partly attributable to HLA diversity in the patient population. Compared with normal scalp, lesional scalp had higher clonality and more expanded CD8+ clones, particularly in alopecia totalis/universalis, a pattern that suggests antigenic drive. Unlike mouse skin, which is dominated by gammadelta T cells, normal human skin has resident alphabeta T cells that are also sequenced, and this complicates analysis of the scalp TCR repertoire.

A word on this clone: Its antigen is unknown. The sample holds no much larger clone one base away, and base qualities are not on file.

Library construction relied on the immunoSEQ multiplex PCR assay. RNA was extracted from all samples and reverse transcribed into cDNA, which served as template for TCR sequencing. First-strand cDNA was synthesized using SuperScript III with a 2:1 mix of oligo-dT and random hexamers. Amplification bias was assessed with a synthetic immune receptor repertoire, and residual bias was removed computationally. Regarding the original processing steps: Raw reads were preprocessed for error removal, and CDR3 was defined according to IMGT conventions as running from the conserved cysteine to phenylalanine. Clonality was computed as 1 minus the Shannon entropy, with the entropy normalized by log2 of the number of productive unique TCRs. Whether each scalp clone was CD4 or CD8 was inferred by checking scalp TCRbeta sequences against the CD4 and CD8 repertoires from sorted blood. What TCRdb holds here is the immuneACCESS table cut down to in-frame rearrangements. Part of the clones is not present; checked against another copy, under half of the missing clones reflect an unresolved V gene, and the others are unexplained. The DNA gave D and trimming, while V, J and clone size come from that table. The sample table contains 150,000 to 200,000 clones; only one count was recorded for 55% of them. The ten largest clones take up around 4.8% of the sample.

PBMCs were isolated by density centrifugation and stained for CD3, CD4 and CD8, and CD4+ and CD8+ T cells were sorted on a FACSAria. Unaffected controls provided scalp biopsies and blood samples. From a lookup of the germline V gene, CDR1 and CDR2 are KGHSH and LQKENI. Trimming takes 3 bases from V and 4 bases from J, and the germline ends sit 6 bases apart. The CDR3 sequence holds 12 residues, the cysteine and phenylalanine included. Only the CDR3 DNA is retained, 36 bases long and in frame from the first base. Sample: CD4+ T cells sorted from blood. The receptor chain draws on TRBV18 and TRBJ1-1; no confident D gene assignment can be made. This receptor was taken from a human donor in good health. This receptor carries the CDR3 CASSPRTTEAFF. The DNA reads TGTGCCAGCTCACCTCGCACCACTGAAGCTTTCTTT.